This TCR beta chain was identified in a study of cytomegalovirus exposure and HLA in healthy donors. Whole-study findings and limits: Usually a TCR sequence was rare, but some public TCRs were found in many donors.

The table lists this clone with a few counts. Its matching antigen is unknown. The CDR3 contains 14 residues. Germline CDR1 SGHDT, CDR2 YYEEEE. Between the trimmed V and J ends, which lost 1 base and 3 bases, there was a span of 10 bases. PCR was performed using 60 Vbeta and 13 Jbeta primers. The assay was immunoSEQ multiplex PCR, and TCRdb's table has in-frame clones only and misses some. The sample has approximately 160,000 clones, around 66% seen once. V and J are TRBV5-6 and TRBJ1-2; unclear D gene. The sequenced sample was PBMCs. The receptor was isolated from a woman aged 30 to 39 in good health and CMV-seropositive. CDR3 sequence reads: CASSLTAFDYGYTF. The CDR3 coding sequence is TGTGCCAGCAGCTTGACAGCATTCGACTATGGCTACACCTTC.